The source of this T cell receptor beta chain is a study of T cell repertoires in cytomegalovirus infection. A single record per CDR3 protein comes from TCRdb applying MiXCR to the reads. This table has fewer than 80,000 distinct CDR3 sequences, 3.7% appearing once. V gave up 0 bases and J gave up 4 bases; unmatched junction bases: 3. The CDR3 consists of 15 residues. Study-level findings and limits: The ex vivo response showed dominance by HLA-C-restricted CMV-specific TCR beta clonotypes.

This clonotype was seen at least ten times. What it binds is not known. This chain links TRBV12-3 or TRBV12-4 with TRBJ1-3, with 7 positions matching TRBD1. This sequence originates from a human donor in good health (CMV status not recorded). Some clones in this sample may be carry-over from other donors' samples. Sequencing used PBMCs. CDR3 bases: TGTGCCAGCAGTTTAGCGCCGACAGGGGGAAACACCATATATTTT. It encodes CASSLAPTGGNTIYF.